The 22 T cell receptor beta chains listed next were all sequenced from one sample in a study of OX40 agonist ivuxolimab in advanced cancers. Method: immunoSEQ multiplex PCR; TCRdb's copy keeps in-frame clones and lacks some. Here the sample spans under 50,000 clones, around 88% being singletons. Specimen: CD4+ or CD8+ T cells sorted from blood, collected in a trial of the OX40 agonist ivuxolimab. Receptors originate from an adult with an advanced solid tumor such as melanoma, head and neck, liver or kidney cancer.

The V gene is TRBV6-4, the J gene TRBJ2-3, with D uncertain. The CDR3 spans 16 residues. Trimming removed 0 bases at V and 1 base at J, with 11 bases between. CDR1 is MRHNA, CDR2 SNTAGT, per germline. The CDR3 sequence is CASSDSLGSGTDTQYF. In nucleotides, the CDR3 is TGTGCCAGCAGTGACTCCCTTGGATCGGGCACAGATACGCAGTATTTT.

This chain links TRBV6-5 with TRBJ2-7, with D unresolved. The germline V and J ends were trimmed by 0 bases and 2 bases, with 8 bases remaining between them. Per germline, CDR1 MNHEY and CDR2 SVGAGI. The CDR3 extends over 14 amino acids. The DNA of the CDR3 is TGTGCCAGCAGTTACTCTGGGGTTACCTACGAGCAGTACTTC. It specifies CASSYSGVTYEQYF.

The chain is built from TRBV23-1 and TRBJ1-2; D is possibly TRBD1 (5 bases). TRBV23-1 is assigned to the ORF class and has an uncertain function. This CDR3 region has 16 residues. Trimming cost V 4 bases and J 4 bases, with 19 bases left between them. The CDR3 DNA follows: TGCGCCAGCAGTCTAGCGGGGCGGGGCGCCCGCTATGGCTACACCTTC. Translated, it gives CASSLAGRGARYGYTF.

This clone was detected only once. The CDR3 loop is CASGMGGTEQFF. CDR3 sequence (DNA): TGTGCCAGTGGAATGGGCGGGACTGAGCAGTTCTTC. V usage is TRBV6-4 and J usage is TRBJ2-1; possibly TRBD2 for D (6 bases). Germline CDR1 and CDR2: MRHNA and SNTAGT. V lost 9 bases, J lost 9 bases, and 15 bases lay in between. The CDR3 sequence is 12 residues long.

The chain joins TRBV27 to TRBJ2-7; 11 nucleotides align to TRBD2. CDR3 length equals 14 residues. Trimming took 4 bases from V and 2 from J; bases not matched to a gene: 1. CDR1 and CDR2 (germline): MNHEY, SMNVEV (reference sequence). CDR3 sequence: CASSSGLAAYEQYF. DNA for the CDR3: TGTGCCAGCAGTTCGGGACTAGCGGCCTACGAGCAGTACTTC.

The chain has TRBV27 and TRBJ2-1; 9 bases align to TRBD1. V dropped 5 bases and J dropped 7; count of bases not matched to a gene: 9. CDR3 length equals 15 residues. Per germline, CDR1 MNHEY and CDR2 SMNVEV (reference sequence). The CDR3 DNA reads as TGTGCCAGCAGTATTGGGACAGGGATGGGGAATGAGCAGTTCTTC. It encodes CASSIGTGMGNEQFF.

Only one count was recorded for this clone. The J gene is TRBJ2-5, the V gene TRBV9; 7 positions match TRBD2. CDR1 and CDR2 (germline): SGDLS, YYNGEE. V was clipped by 4 bases and J by 2 bases; unmatched bases: 14. This CDR3 spans 17 amino acids. CDR3 bases: TGTGCCAGCAGCACAGAAGCGGGGTCACCACCTCAAGAGACCCAGTACTTC. It specifies CASSTEAGSPPQETQYF. Drawing the rest from reference TRBV9 and TRBJ2-5, the complete variable domain is DSGVTQTPKHLITATGQRVTLRCSPRSGDLSVYWYQQSLDQGLQFLIQYYNGEERAKGNILERFSAQQFPDLHSELNLSSLELGDSALYFCASSTEAGSPPQETQYFGPGTRLLVL.

The chain uses TRBV27 and TRBJ1-5; D is uncertain. The germline V gene has CDR1 MNHEY and CDR2 SMNVEV (reference sequence). Trimming removed 3 bases from V and 4 bases from J, with 7 bases in between. CDR3 length: 13 amino acids. CDR3 loop: CASSFKGNQPQHF. As DNA, the CDR3 is TGTGCCAGCAGTTTTAAGGGTAATCAGCCCCAGCATTTT.

V usage is TRBV4-2 and J usage is TRBJ2-3, with D possibly matching TRBD2 (7 bases). The germline CDR1 and CDR2 sequences are LGHNA and YNFKEQ. The CDR3 extends over 17 amino acids. V was clipped by 0 bases and J by 3 bases, with 16 bases between them. The CDR3, as DNA: TGTGCCAGCAGCCAAGACAAGGGGGGGGCGTGGACAGATACGCAGTATTTT. Its translation is CASSQDKGGAWTDTQYF.

This sequence joins TRBV14 and TRBJ1-1; no definite D call. The CDR3 sequence is 14 residues long. V lost 4 bases, J lost 1 base, and 10 bases lay in between. Germline V gene lookup returns CDR1 SGHDN and CDR2 FVKESK. The CDR3: CASSLVRRNTEAFF. The CDR3 bases are TGTGCCAGCAGCCTTGTACGGAGGAACACTGAAGCTTTCTTT.

This clone was seen a single time. The rearrangement uses TRBV9 and TRBJ2-7, with 9 bases lining up with TRBD1. The junction had 3 bases not matched to a gene; V was cut back by 2 bases and J by 0 bases. Germline V CDR1 and CDR2: SGDLS, YYNGEE. The CDR3 is 15 amino acids. The CDR3 spells CASSVGTGSSYEQYF. CDR3 coding DNA: TGTGCCAGCAGCGTTGGGACAGGGAGCTCCTACGAGCAGTACTTC.

This clone was found a few times. J is TRBJ2-7 and V is TRBV27, with TRBD1 matching over 11 bases. Germline assignment: CDR1 MNHEY and CDR2 SMNVEV (reference sequence). Trimming removed 8 bases from V and 3 bases from J; junction bases left unmatched: 6. CDR3 length equals 14 residues. The CDR3 region has the DNA TGTGCCAGCTCCGCCGGGACAGGGGGCTACGAGCAGTACTTC. Its translation is CASSAGTGGYEQYF.

V and J are TRBV27 and TRBJ2-7, with 13 positions matching TRBD2. This CDR3 has 16 amino acids. The germline V gene has CDR1 MNHEY and CDR2 SMNVEV (reference sequence). J lost 7 bases, V lost 3 bases, and 9 bases had no gene match. This chain's CDR3 is CASSFLLAGGPGEQYF. In DNA, the CDR3 is TGTGCCAGCAGTTTCTTACTAGCGGGGGGGCCTGGGGAGCAGTACTTC.

This sequence joins TRBV6-1 and TRBJ2-7, with 7 nucleotides matching TRBD1. Germline CDR1 and CDR2: MNHNS and SASEGT. The CDR3 extends over 17 amino acids. V shed 0 bases and J 3 bases; nucleotides not matched to a gene: 11. The CDR3 sequence: CASSEALGQPMIYEQYF. The CDR3 bases are TGTGCCAGCAGTGAAGCCTTGGGACAGCCCATGATCTACGAGCAGTACTTC.

The V and J genes are TRBV6-1 and TRBJ2-1; D possibly uses TRBD1 or TRBD2 (5 bases each). V was clipped by 6 bases and J by 0 bases, with 6 bases between them. Germline CDR1 reads MNHNS; CDR2 reads SASEGT. The length of the CDR3 is 13 residues. The CDR3 DNA sequence: TGTGCCAGCAGGGGGGTCTCCTACAATGAGCAGTTCTTC. This encodes CASRGVSYNEQFF.

V usage is TRBV5-6 and J usage is TRBJ2-7; no definite D call. Germline loops: CDR1 SGHDT, CDR2 YYEEEE. Trimming removed 0 bases at V and 4 bases at J, with 11 bases between. This CDR3 has 14 residues. The CDR3 protein is CASSLGQSTYEQYF. The CDR3 DNA is TGTGCCAGCAGCTTGGGGCAGTCAACTTACGAGCAGTACTTC.

CDR3 amino acids: CASSESMGVTDTQYF. DNA for the CDR3: TGCGCCAGCAGTGAGTCGATGGGGGTGACAGATACGCAGTATTTT. This chain connects TRBV10-1 to TRBJ2-3; either TRBD1 or TRBD2 may fit D (5 bases each). The CDR3 is 15 residues long. Trimming left V 0 bases short and J 3 bases short, with 10 bases between. Germline V gene data show CDR1 as WNHNN and CDR2 as SYGVQD (reference sequence).

The V and J genes are TRBV28 and TRBJ2-1, with 15 nucleotides matching TRBD2. CDR1 is MDHEN, CDR2 SYDVKM, per germline. V gave up 1 base and J gave up 9 bases; unmatched junction bases: 10. The CDR3 is 18 residues long. In DNA form, the CDR3 reads TGTGCCAGCAGTTTATCTTTAAGGACTAGCGGGAGGGCCGGTGAGCAGTTCTTC. Translated, it gives CASSLSLRTSGRAGEQFF.

The chain couples TRBV5-4 to TRBJ1-2; 8 positions match TRBD1. CDR1 is SGHNT, CDR2 YYREEE, per germline (reference sequence). The CDR3 contains 14 residues. V lost 4 bases, J lost 2 bases, and 4 bases stayed unmatched. For the CDR3, the DNA is TGTGCCAGCAGCCGGGGACAGGCGAACTATGGCTACACCTTC. This encodes CASSRGQANYGYTF.

The chain joins TRBV9 to TRBJ2-1, with D possibly TRBD2 on 5 matching bases. The germline V gene encodes CDR1 SGDLS and CDR2 YYNGEE. The V and J ends lost 0 bases and 2 bases respectively, with 9 bases between them. The CDR3 sequence is 15 residues long. As DNA, the CDR3 is TGTGCCAGCAGCGTAGTGGCGGGCCCCTACAATGAGCAGTTCTTC. This sequence encodes CASSVVAGPYNEQFF.

V and J are TRBV7-9 and TRBJ1-6; TRBD1 agrees at 7 bases. Germline V gene data show CDR1 as SEHNR and CDR2 as FQNEAQ (reference sequence). V lost 5 bases, J lost 4 bases, and 8 bases stayed unmatched. The CDR3 totals 16 residues. The CDR3 loop reads CASSPAPGQYNSPLHF. In DNA, the CDR3 is TGTGCCAGCAGCCCGGCTCCGGGACAGTATAATTCACCCCTCCACTTT.

V and J are TRBV29-1 and TRBJ2-2; a possible D gene is TRBD2 (6 bases). Germline V CDR1 and CDR2: SQVTM, ANQGSEA. The CDR3 is 14 amino acids. The ends were cut back, 6 bases at V and 1 base at J, with 12 bases in the middle. This CDR3 reads CSVAGSLNTGELFF. CDR3 sequence (DNA): TGCAGCGTCGCGGGGTCGTTGAACACCGGGGAGCTGTTTTTT.